This entry describes one T cell receptor beta chain. Its antigen is as yet unknown. The entry originates in a study of blood T cells in healthy people across ages. Study-level results: Higher diversity, along with more naive CD4+ cells, distinguished long-lived donors from aged donors.

There are 15 residues in the CDR3. V shed 4 bases, J shed 4 bases, and the junction held 6 bases outside the gene matches. The V gene's germline CDR1 is SGHRS and CDR2 YFSETQ. Alongside a J-beta primer mix, a sample-barcoded 5' primer served in a second PCR lasting about 6 to 11 cycles. One entry per CDR3 protein results from TCRdb running MiXCR on the 5' RACE reads. The sample shows roughly 700,000 distinct CDR3 sequences, 45% to 50% of them seen only once. The V call is TRBV5-1, the J call TRBJ1-4; 8 bases are shared with TRBD1. This clonotype originated in a woman aged 55-75 years in good health. The sequenced material came from blood. Here the CDR3 reads CASSGGQGFNEKLFF. The CDR3 DNA is TGCGCCAGCAGCGGCGGACAGGGCTTTAATGAAAAACTGTTTTTT. Supplemented by reference TRBV5-1 and TRBJ1-4, the full variable domain reads KAGVTQTPRYLIKTRGQQVTLSCSPISGHRSVSWYQQTPGQGLQFLFEYFSETQRNKGNFPGRFSGRQFSNSRSEMNVSTLELGDSALYLCASSGGQGFNEKLFFGSGTQLSVL.